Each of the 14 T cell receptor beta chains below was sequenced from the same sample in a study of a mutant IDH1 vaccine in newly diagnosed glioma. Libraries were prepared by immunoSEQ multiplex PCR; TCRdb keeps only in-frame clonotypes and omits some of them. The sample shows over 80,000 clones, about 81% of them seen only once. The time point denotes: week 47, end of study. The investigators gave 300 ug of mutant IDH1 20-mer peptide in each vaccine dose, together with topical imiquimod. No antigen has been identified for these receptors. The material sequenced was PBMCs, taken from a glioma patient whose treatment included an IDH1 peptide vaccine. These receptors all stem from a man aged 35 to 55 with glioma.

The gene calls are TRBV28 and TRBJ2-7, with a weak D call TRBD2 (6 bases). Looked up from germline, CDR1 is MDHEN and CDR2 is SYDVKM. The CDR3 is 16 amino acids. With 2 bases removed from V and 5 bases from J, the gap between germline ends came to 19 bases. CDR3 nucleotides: TGTGCCAGCAGTTTAGGTCCCGGGGTGGAGGGTAACGAGCAGTACTTC. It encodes CASSLGPGVEGNEQYF.

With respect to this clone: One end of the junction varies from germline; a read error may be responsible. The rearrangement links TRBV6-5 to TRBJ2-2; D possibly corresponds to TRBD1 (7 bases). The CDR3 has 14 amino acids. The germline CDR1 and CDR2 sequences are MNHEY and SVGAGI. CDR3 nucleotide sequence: TGTGCCAGCAGTTACTCGATCGGGCAGGGGGGGCTGTTTTTT. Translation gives CASSYSIGQGGLFF.

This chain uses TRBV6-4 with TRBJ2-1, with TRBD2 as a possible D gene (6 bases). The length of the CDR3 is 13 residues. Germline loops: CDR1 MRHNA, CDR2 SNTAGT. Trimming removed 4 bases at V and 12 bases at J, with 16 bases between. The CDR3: CASSATSRQVQFF. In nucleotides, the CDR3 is TGTGCCAGCAGTGCTACTAGCCGCCAGGTGCAGTTCTTC.

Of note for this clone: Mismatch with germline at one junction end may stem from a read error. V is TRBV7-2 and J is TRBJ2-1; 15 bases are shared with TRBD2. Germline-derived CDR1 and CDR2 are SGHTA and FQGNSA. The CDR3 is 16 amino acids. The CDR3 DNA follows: TGTGCCAGCGGCTTGGGACTAGCGGGGGGCTACAATGAGCAGTTCTTC. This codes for CASGLGLAGGYNEQFF.

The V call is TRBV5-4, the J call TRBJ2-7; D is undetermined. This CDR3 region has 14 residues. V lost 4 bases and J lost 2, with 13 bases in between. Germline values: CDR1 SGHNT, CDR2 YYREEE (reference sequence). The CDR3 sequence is CASSPSRVTYEQYF. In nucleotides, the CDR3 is TGTGCCAGCAGCCCCAGTAGGGTTACCTACGAGCAGTACTTC.

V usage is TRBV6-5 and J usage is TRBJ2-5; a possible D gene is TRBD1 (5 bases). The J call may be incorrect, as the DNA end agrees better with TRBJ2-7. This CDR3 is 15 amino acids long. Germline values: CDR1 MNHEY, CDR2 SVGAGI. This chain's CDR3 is CASRNLTGFRYEQYF. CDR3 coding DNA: TGTGCCAGCAGAAACCTCACAGGATTTCGGTACGAGCAGTACTTC.

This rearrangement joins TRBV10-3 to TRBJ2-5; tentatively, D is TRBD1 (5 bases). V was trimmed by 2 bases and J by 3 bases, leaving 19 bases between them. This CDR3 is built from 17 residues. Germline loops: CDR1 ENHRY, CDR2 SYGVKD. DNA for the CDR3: TGTGCCATCAGTGAGGAGTGGGGCTACCAGCGCGAAGAGACCCAGTACTTC. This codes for CAISEEWGYQREETQYF.

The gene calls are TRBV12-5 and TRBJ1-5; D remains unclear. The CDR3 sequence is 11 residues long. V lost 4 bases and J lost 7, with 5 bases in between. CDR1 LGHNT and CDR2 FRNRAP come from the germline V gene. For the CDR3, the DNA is TGTGCTAGTGGTTCGGGACAGCCCCAGCATTTT. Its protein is CASGSGQPQHF.

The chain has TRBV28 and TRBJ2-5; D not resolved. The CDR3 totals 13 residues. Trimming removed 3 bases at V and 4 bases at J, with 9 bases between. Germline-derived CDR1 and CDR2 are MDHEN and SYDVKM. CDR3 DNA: TGTGCCAGCAGTTTTCCCCCCGGAGAGACCCAGTACTTC. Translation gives CASSFPPGETQYF. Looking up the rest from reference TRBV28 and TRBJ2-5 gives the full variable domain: DVKVTQSSRYLVKRTGEKVFLECVQDMDHENMFWYRQDPGLGLRLIYFSYDVKMKEKGDIPEGYSVSREKKERFSLILESASTNQTSMYLCASSFPPGETQYFGPGTRLLVL.

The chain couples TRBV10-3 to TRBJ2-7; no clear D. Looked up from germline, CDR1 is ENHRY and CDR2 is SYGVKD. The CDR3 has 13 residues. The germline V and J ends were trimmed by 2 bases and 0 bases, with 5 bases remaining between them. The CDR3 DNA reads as TGTGCCATCAGTGAGCCGTCCTCCTACGAGCAGTACTTC. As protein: CAISEPSSYEQYF.

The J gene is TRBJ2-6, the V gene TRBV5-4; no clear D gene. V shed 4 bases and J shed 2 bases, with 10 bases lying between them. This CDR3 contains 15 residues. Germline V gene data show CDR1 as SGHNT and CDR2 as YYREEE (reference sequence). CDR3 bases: TGTGCCAGCAGCCCCCACAGCGCTGGGGCCAACGTCCTGACTTTC. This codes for CASSPHSAGANVLTF.

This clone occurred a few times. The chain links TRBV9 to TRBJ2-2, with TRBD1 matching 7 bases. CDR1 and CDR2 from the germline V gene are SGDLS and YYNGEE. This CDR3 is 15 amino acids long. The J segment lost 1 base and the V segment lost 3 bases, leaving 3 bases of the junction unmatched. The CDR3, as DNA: TGTGCCAGCAGCGCACAGGGGCGGAACACCGGGGAGCTGTTTTTT. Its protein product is CASSAQGRNTGELFF.

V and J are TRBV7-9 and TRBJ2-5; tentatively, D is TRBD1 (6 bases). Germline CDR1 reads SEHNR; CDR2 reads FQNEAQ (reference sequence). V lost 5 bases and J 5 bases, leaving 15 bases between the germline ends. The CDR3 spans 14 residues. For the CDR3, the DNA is TGTGCCAGCAGCGCCCCCCCCAGGGGTGAGACCCAGTACTTC. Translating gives CASSAPPRGETQYF.

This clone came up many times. The CDR3 reads CASSPMRASNEKLFF. CDR3 DNA: TGCGCCAGCAGCCCCATGCGGGCTAGTAATGAAAAACTGTTTTTT. V and J are TRBV4-3 and TRBJ1-4; D gene unclear. Germline CDR1 LGHNA, CDR2 YSLEER. V was clipped by 4 bases and J by 4 bases, with 13 bases between them. This CDR3 is 15 amino acids long.